Listed below are T cell receptor beta chains from one sample, sequenced in a study of T cell repertoires in cytomegalovirus infection. The antigens for these receptors are not known. TCRdb reprocessed the reads via MiXCR and lists one record per CDR3 protein. The sample gives 700,000 to 950,000 distinct CDR3 sequences, approximately 30% of which show up once; around 11% is in the top ten. The starting material was cultured CD8+ T cells from PBMCs, obtained from culture after CMV antigen stimulation. All receptors derive from a human donor in good health (CMV status not recorded). Some clones in this sample may be carry-over from other donors' samples. Each CDR3 is given with its conserved first and last residue. The D gene is left open where the match is weak. Size is stated for part of the rows, as once, few or many counts, or as a class when the clone is expanded.

.	TRBV6-2/TRBV6-3	.	TRBJ2-1	CASSVSGSPFMLNEQFF	TGTGCCAGCAGTGTCTCAGGTTCCCCTTTCATGTTGAATGAGCAGTTCTTC
.	TRBV7-8	many	TRBJ1-4	CASSHGRFRKEKLFF	TGTGCCAGCAGCCATGGGAGGTTCCGGAAGGAAAAACTGTTTTTT
.	TRBV27	few	TRBJ1-1	CASSLRGPYTEAFF	TGTGCCAGCAGTTTGAGGGGACCCTACACTGAAGCTTTCTTT
.	TRBV7-2	many	TRBJ1-2	CASTFQGIYTF	TGTGCCAGCACATTCCAGGGGATCTACACCTTC
.	TRBV9	.	TRBJ1-3	CASSVAPGTGNTIYF	TGTGCCAGCAGCGTAGCCCCGGGAACAGGAAACACCATATATTTT
.	TRBV19	.	TRBJ1-2	CASSLRGTRIDGYTF	TGTGCCAGTAGTCTTAGGGGGACAAGGATTGATGGCTACACCTTC
.	TRBV4-1	.	TRBJ2-7	CASSQPRFEDYEQYF	TGTGCCAGCAGCCAACCCAGGTTTGAGGACTACGAGCAGTACTTC
.	TRBV19	once	TRBJ2-1	CASSMRGLINEQFF	TGTGCCAGTAGTATGCGGGGACTTATAAATGAGCAGTTCTTC
TRBD2	TRBV7-2	many	TRBJ2-2	CAIPLGGGELFF	TGTGCCATTCCTCTCGGGGGGGGGGAGCTGTTTTTT
.	TRBV28	.	TRBJ2-3	CASSPHRNTRLEDTQYF	TGTGCCAGCAGCCCCCACCGGAACACCCGACTAGAAGATACGCAGTATTTT
TRBD2	TRBV7-8	many	TRBJ2-1	CASSLKVLSGGNEQFF	TGTGCCAGCAGCTTAAAGGTCCTGAGCGGGGGGAATGAGCAGTTCTTC
.	TRBV7-9	.	TRBJ2-5	CASTPAGGGLEKTQYF	TGTGCCAGCACCCCCGCAGGAGGGGGACTGGAGAAGACCCAGTACTTC
TRBD2	TRBV4-1	once	TRBJ2-2	CASSQAGLAPNTGELFF	TGCGCCAGCAGCCAAGCGGGACTAGCGCCCAACACCGGGGAGCTGTTTTTT
TRBD2	TRBV27	few	TRBJ2-1	CASSFIALAASYNEQFF	TGTGCCAGCAGTTTCATAGCGCTAGCGGCCTCCTACAATGAGCAGTTCTTC
.	TRBV27	once	TRBJ2-1	CTSRGGANEQFF	TGTACCAGCAGGGGGGGAGCGAATGAGCAGTTCTTC
.	TRBV2	.	TRBJ2-2	CASPRGPNTGELFF	TGTGCCAGCCCCCGGGGTCCGAACACCGGGGAGCTGTTTTTT
.	TRBV29-1	many	TRBJ1-1	CSVGDGGFNTEAFF	TGCAGCGTTGGGGACGGAGGGTTTAACACTGAAGCTTTCTTT
.	TRBV6-2/TRBV6-3	.	TRBJ2-7	CASSGLARGPYEQYF	TGTGCCAGCAGCGGACTCGCCAGAGGCCCCTACGAGCAGTACTTC
TRBD2	TRBV7-9	.	TRBJ2-3	CASIRAGGSMHTQYF	TGTGCCAGCATCCGAGCGGGGGGATCCATGCATACGCAGTATTTT
.	TRBV7-8	many	TRBJ1-5	CASRQGPYSNQPQHF	TGTGCCAGCAGACAGGGCCCATATAGCAATCAGCCCCAGCATTTT
.	TRBV19	few	TRBJ2-3	CASSIRQPSTDTQYF	TGTGCCAGTAGTATCAGACAGCCTAGCACAGATACGCAGTATTTT
.	TRBV11-1	few	TRBJ2-2	CASSLYVTGNTGELFF	TGTGCCAGCAGCTTATATGTGACAGGGAACACCGGGGAGCTGTTTTTT
.	TRBV10-2	few	TRBJ2-7	CASITTGGGYEQYF	TGCGCCAGCATAACCACGGGGGGCGGGTACGAGCAGTACTTC
.	TRBV19	few	TRBJ1-1	CASIGKGPMNTEAFF	TGTGCCAGTATTGGTAAGGGACCCATGAACACTGAAGCTTTCTTT
TRBD1	TRBV11-2	many	TRBJ2-2	CASSSYITTGSTGELFF	TGTGCCAGCAGCTCATATATTACGACAGGGAGCACCGGGGAGCTGTTTTTT
TRBD2	TRBV6-2/TRBV6-3	few	TRBJ2-1	CASTPVSVAGVHTWDEQFF	TGTGCCAGCACCCCGGTTTCGGTAGCGGGGGTCCATACCTGGGATGAGCAGTTCTTC
TRBD1	TRBV7-6	.	TRBJ1-1	CASSLVGTGGMNTEAFF	TGTGCCAGCAGCTTAGTCGGGACAGGGGGTATGAACACTGAAGCTTTCTTT
.	TRBV2	.	TRBJ2-1	CAIPGAREGAKRFF	TGTGCCATCCCGGGGGCTCGGGAGGGGGCGAAAAGGTTCTTC
TRBD1	TRBV29-1	few	TRBJ2-1	CSVEGFQGALYNEQFF	TGCAGCGTTGAAGGATTCCAGGGGGCCCTTTACAATGAGCAGTTCTTC
TRBD1	TRBV7-2	.	TRBJ1-2	CAGLIEGAIGAF	TGTGCCGGCTTGATCGAGGGGGCCATCGGAGCCTTC
.	TRBV4-1	.	TRBJ1-1	CASSQSPSLTEAFF	TGCGCCAGCAGCCAAAGTCCCAGTCTCACTGAAGCTTTCTTT
.	TRBV19	few	TRBJ2-1	CASSIMGGVVYNEQFF	TGTGCCAGTAGTATAATGGGGGGCGTAGTATACAATGAGCAGTTCTTC
.	TRBV27	.	TRBJ2-7	CASSSGYYEQYF	TGTGCCAGCAGTTCGGGCTACTACGAGCAGTACTTC
.	TRBV7-9	.	TRBJ1-1	CASSQIDTIVSGSTEAFF	TGTGCCAGCAGCCAAATAGATACTATAGTGTCAGGGAGCACTGAAGCTTTCTTT
.	TRBV7-6	few	TRBJ1-4	CASSFRSTNEKLFF	TGTGCCAGCAGCTTTCGGTCAACTAATGAAAAACTGTTTTTT
TRBD1	TRBV6-5	few	TRBJ1-1	CASSWGGQGTEAFF	TGTGCCAGCAGCTGGGGCGGACAGGGAACTGAAGCTTTCTTT
.	TRBV12-3/TRBV12-4	.	TRBJ1-5	CASDLLPGSVSNQPQHF	TGTGCCAGCGATCTACTACCGGGATCGGTTAGCAATCAGCCCCAGCATTTT
.	TRBV10-2	.	TRBJ1-2	CASSQWRGTWDGYTF	TGCGCCAGCAGCCAGTGGAGGGGCACATGGGATGGCTACACCTTC
.	TRBV19	few	TRBJ1-5	CASSIGQYSNQPQHF	TGTGCCAGTAGTATAGGGCAGTATAGCAATCAGCCCCAGCATTTT
TRBD1	TRBV12-3/TRBV12-4	.	TRBJ1-2	CASSDREDGYTF	TGTGCCAGCAGTGACAGGGAGGATGGCTACACCTTC
.	TRBV5-1	.	TRBJ1-1	CASSFGIIMNTEAFF	TGCGCCAGCAGCTTCGGAATTATTATGAACACTGAAGCTTTCTTT
.	TRBV9	few	TRBJ2-1	CASSGYGTLPYNEQFF	TGTGCCAGCAGCGGATATGGGACCCTTCCTTACAATGAGCAGTTCTTC
TRBD2	TRBV12-3/TRBV12-4	.	TRBJ2-1	CASKETSGGPSSYNEQFF	TGTGCCAGCAAAGAAACTAGCGGGGGTCCAAGCTCCTACAATGAGCAGTTCTTC